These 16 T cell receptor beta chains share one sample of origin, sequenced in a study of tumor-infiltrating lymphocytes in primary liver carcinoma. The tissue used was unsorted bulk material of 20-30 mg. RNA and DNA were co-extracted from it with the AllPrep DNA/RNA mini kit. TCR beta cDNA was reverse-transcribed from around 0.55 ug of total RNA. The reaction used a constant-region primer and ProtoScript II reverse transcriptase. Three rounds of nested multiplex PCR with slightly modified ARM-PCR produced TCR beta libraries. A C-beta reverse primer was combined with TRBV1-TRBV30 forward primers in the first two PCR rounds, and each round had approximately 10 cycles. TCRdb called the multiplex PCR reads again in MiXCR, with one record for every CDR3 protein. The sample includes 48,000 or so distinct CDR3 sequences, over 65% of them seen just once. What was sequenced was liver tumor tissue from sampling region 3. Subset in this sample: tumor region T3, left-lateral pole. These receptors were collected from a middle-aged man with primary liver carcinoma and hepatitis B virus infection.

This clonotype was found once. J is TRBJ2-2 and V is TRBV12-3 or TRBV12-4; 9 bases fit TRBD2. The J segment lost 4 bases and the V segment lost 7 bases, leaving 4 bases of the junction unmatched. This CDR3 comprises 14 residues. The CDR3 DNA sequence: TGTGCCAGCAAACAAGCGGGAGGCACCGGGGAGCTGTTTTTT. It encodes CASKQAGGTGELFF.

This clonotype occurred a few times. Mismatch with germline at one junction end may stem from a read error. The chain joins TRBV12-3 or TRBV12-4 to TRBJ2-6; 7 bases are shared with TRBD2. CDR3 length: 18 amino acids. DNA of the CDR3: TGTGCCAGCAGTGGGACGACTAGCACTTGCTCTGGGGCCAACGTCCTGGCTTTC. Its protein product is CASSGTTSTCSGANVLAF.

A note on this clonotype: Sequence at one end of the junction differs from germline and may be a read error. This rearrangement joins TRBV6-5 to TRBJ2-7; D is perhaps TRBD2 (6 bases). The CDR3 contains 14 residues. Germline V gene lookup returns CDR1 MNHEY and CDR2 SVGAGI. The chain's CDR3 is CAGSYGGGLGEHYF. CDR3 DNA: TGTGCCGGCAGTTACGGCGGAGGGCTCGGTGAGCATTACTTC.

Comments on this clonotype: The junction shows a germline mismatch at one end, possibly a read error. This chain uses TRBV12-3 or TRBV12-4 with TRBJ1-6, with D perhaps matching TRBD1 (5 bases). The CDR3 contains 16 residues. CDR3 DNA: TGTGCCAGCAGCCCAGGCTCAGGCAGGGTGGGATCACCCCTCAACTTT. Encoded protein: CASSPGSGRVGSPLNF.

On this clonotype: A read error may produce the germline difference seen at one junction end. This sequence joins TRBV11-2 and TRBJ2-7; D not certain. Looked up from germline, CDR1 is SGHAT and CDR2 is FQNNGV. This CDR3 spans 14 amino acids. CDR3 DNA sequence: TGTGCCAGCGGCTTAACTGACACTGCCCACGAACAGTACTTC. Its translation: CASGLTDTAHEQYF.

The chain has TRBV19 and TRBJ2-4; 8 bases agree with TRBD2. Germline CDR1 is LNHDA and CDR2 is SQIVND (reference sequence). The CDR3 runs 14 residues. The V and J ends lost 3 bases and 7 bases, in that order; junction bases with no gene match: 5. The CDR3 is CASSIGTSFNIQYF. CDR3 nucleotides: TGTGCCAGTAGTATTGGGACTAGTTTCAACATTCAGTACTTC.

DNA for the CDR3: TGTGCCAGCACCCTAGCGGGATTAACCTACAATGAGCAGTTCTTC. Translation gives CASTLAGLTYNEQFF. V usage is TRBV6-1 and J usage is TRBJ2-1, with TRBD2 matching over 9 bases. The J segment lost 2 bases and the V segment lost 7 bases, leaving 6 bases of the junction unmatched. Germline CDR1 MNHNS, CDR2 SASEGT. This CDR3 region has 15 residues.

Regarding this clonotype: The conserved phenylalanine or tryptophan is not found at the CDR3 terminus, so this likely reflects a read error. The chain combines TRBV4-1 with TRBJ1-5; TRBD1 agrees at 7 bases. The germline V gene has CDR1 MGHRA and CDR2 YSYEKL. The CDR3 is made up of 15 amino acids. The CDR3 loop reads CASSQQGGGNQSQHY. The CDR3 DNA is TGCGCCAGCAGCCAACAGGGGGGTGGCAATCAGTCCCAGCATTAT.

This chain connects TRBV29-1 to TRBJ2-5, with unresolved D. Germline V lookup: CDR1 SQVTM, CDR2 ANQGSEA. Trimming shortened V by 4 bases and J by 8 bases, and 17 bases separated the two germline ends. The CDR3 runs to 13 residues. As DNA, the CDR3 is TGCAGCGTTGTTGGGAAGGCCGCTGATACCCAGTACTTC. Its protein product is CSVVGKAADTQYF.

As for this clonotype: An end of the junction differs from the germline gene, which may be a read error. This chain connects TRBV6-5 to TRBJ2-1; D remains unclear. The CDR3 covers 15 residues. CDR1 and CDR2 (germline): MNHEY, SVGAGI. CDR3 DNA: TGTGCCAGTAGTTACGCTACGGTACTGTACAATGAGCAGTTCTTC. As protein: CASSYATVLYNEQFF.

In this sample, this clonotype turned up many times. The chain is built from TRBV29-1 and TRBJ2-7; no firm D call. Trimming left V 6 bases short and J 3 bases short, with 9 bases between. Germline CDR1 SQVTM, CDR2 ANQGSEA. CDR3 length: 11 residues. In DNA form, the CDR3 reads TGCAGCGTGGGAACCAGCTACGAGCAGTACTTC. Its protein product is CSVGTSYEQYF.

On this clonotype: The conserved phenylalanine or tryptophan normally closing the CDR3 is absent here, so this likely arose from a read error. The CDR3 sequence: CVSSLAVGAYGYTL. Written as DNA, the CDR3 is TGTGTCAGCAGCTTAGCTGTGGGGGCCTATGGCTACACCTTA. The chain recombines TRBV11-1 with TRBJ1-2; a possible D gene is TRBD1 (6 bases). Germline CDR1 reads SGHAT; CDR2 reads FQDESV (reference sequence). The CDR3 loop spans 14 amino acids.

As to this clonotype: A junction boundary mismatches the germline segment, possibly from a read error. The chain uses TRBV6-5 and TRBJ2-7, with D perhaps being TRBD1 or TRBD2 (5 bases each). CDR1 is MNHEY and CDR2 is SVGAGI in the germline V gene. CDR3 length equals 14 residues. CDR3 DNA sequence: TGTGCCGGCAAGGTGGGACCGGACTCCTACGAGCAGTATTTC. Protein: CAGKVGPDSYEQYF.

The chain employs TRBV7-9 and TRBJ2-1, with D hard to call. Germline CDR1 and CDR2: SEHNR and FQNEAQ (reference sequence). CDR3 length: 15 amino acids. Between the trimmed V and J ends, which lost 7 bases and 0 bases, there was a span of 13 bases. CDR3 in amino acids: CASNYRDNSYNEQFF. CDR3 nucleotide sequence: TGTGCCAGCAACTACCGAGACAACTCCTACAATGAGCAGTTCTTC.

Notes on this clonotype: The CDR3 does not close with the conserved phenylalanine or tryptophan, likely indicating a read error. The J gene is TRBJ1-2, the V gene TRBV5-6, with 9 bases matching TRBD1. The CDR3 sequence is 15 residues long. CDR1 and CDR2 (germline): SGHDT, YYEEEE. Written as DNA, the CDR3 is TGTGCCAGCAGCTCACAGGGGGCTAGGAACTACGGCTACACCTCC. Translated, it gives CASSSQGARNYGYTS.

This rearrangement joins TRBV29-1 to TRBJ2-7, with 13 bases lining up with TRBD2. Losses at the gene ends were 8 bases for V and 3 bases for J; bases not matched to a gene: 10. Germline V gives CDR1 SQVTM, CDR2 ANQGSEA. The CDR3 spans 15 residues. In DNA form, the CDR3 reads TGCAGCATCCGACTAGCGGGAGGTTCTCGCTACGAGCAGTACTTC. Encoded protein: CSIRLAGGSRYEQYF.